Described below is a single T cell receptor beta chain sequence and its context. The CDR3 runs to 17 residues. Germline V gene data show CDR1 as KGHSH and CDR2 as LQKENI. V dropped 4 bases and J dropped 9; count of bases not matched to a gene: 16. CD8+ and CD4+ T cells circulating in blood were sequenced for TCR beta. Included as multiple sclerosis controls were treatment-naive patients who had stable or active relapsing-remitting disease. After extraction with the RNeasy kit, roughly 0.45 to 1 ug of the RNA was reverse transcribed using random hexamers. The method of amplification for TCR beta CDR3 was immunoSEQ multiplex PCR, covering 54 Vbeta and 13 Jbeta. TCRdb reprocessed the immunoSEQ multiplex PCR reads via MiXCR and lists one record per CDR3 protein. The sample includes under 200,000 distinct CDR3 sequences, roughly 96% seen only once; the top ten take around 0.15%. This entry belongs to a study of CD8 T cells in Susac syndrome.

The chain carries TRBV18 and TRBJ2-1, with 9 bases fitting TRBD1. The TCR sequence derives from a human donor with multiple sclerosis. The sequenced sample was CD8+ T cells from PBMCs. The CDR3 DNA sequence: TGTGCCAGCTCACTGTCACCCGGGACAGGGAAAATCGGTGAGCAGTTCTTC. It is translated as CASSLSPGTGKIGEQFF.